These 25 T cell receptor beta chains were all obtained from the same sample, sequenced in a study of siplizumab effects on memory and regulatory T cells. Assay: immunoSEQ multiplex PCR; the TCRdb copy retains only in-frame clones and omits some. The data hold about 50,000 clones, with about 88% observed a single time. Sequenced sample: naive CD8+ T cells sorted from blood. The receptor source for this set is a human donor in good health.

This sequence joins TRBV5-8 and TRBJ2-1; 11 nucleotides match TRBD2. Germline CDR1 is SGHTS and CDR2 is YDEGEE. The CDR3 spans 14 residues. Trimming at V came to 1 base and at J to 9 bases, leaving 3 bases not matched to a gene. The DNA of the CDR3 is TGTGCCAGCAGCTTGCTAGCGGGGGGATTTGAGCAGTTCTTC. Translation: CASSLLAGGFEQFF.

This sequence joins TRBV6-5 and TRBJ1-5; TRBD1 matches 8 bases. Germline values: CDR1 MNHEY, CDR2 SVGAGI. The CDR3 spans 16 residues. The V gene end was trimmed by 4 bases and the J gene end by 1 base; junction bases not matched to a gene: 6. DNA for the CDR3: TGTGCCAGCAGTTTAGGACAGGGAGGAAGCAATCAGCCCCAGCATTTT. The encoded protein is CASSLGQGGSNQPQHF.

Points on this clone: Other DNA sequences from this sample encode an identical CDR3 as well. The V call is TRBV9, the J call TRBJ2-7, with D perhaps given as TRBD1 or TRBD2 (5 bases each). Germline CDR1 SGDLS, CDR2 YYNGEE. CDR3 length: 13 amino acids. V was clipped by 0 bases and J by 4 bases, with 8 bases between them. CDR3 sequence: CASSVGGDYEQYF. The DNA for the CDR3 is TGTGCCAGCAGCGTAGGAGGGGATTACGAGCAGTACTTC.

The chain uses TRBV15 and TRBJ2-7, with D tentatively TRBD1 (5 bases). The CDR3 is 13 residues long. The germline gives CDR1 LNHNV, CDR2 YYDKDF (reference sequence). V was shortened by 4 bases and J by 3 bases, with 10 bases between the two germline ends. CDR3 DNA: TGTGCCACCAGCATCCCTGACAGCTACGAGCAGTACTTC. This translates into CATSIPDSYEQYF.

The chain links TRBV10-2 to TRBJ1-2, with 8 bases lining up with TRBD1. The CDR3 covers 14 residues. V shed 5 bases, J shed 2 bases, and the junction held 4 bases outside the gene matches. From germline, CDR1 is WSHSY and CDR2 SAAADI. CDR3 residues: CASSKDRDNYGYTF. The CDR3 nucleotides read TGCGCCAGCAGTAAGGACAGGGACAACTATGGCTACACCTTC.

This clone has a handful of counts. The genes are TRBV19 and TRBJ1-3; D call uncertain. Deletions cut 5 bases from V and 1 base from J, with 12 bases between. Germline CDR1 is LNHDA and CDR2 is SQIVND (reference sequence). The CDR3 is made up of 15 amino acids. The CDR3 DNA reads TGTGCCAGTAGTGCGATCCACGGGTCTGGAAACACCATATATTTT. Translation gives CASSAIHGSGNTIYF.

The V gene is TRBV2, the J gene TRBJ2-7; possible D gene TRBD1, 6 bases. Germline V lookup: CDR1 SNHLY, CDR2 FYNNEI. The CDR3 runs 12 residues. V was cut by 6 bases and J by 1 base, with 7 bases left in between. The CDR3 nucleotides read TGTGCCAGCAGCGGACAGTCCTACGAGCAGTACTTC. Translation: CASSGQSYEQYF.

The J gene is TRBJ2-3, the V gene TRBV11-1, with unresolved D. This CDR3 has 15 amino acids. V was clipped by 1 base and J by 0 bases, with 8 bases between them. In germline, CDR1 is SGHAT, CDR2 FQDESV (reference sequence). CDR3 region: CASSLVELSTDTQYF. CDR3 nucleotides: TGTGCCAGCAGCTTAGTTGAGCTCAGCACAGATACGCAGTATTTT.

The CDR3 loop reads CASSPPSGGSYNEQFF. As DNA, the CDR3 is TGTGCCAGCAGCCCCCCAAGCGGGGGGTCCTACAATGAGCAGTTCTTC. The chain recombines TRBV7-9 with TRBJ2-1, with TRBD2 matching over 9 bases. This CDR3 has 16 amino acids. Per the germline V gene, CDR1 is SEHNR and CDR2 is FQNEAQ (reference sequence). V shed 5 bases, J shed 1 base, and the junction held 6 bases outside the gene matches.

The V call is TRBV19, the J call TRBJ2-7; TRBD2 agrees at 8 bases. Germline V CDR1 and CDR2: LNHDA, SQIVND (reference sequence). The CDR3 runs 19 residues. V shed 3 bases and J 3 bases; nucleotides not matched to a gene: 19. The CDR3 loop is CASSMSRLLYSGDHYEQYF. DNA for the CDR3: TGTGCCAGTAGTATGAGCCGCCTACTATATAGCGGGGATCACTACGAGCAGTACTTC.

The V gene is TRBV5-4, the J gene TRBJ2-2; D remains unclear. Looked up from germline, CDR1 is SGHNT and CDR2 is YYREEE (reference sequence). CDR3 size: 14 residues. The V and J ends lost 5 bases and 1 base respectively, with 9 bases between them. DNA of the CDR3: TGTGCCAGCAGGCCGGTCGAGAACACCGGGGAGCTGTTTTTT. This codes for CASRPVENTGELFF.

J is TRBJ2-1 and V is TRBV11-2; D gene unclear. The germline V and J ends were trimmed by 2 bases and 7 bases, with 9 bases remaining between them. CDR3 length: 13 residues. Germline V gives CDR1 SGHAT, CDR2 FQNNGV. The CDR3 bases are TGTGCCAGCAGCTTATGGGGTTCGAATGAGCAGTTCTTC. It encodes CASSLWGSNEQFF. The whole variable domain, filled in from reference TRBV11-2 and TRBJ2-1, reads EAGVAQSPRYKIIEKRQSVAFWCNPISGHATLYWYQQILGQGPKLLIQFQNNGVVDDSQLPKDRFSAERLKGVDSTLKIQPAKLEDSAVYLCASSLWGSNEQFFGPGTRLTVL.

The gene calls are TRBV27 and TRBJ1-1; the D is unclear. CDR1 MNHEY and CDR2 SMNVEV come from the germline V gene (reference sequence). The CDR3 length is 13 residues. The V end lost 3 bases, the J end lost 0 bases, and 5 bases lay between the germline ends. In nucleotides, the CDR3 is TGTGCCAGCAGTTTGAGCATGAACACTGAAGCTTTCTTT. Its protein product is CASSLSMNTEAFF.

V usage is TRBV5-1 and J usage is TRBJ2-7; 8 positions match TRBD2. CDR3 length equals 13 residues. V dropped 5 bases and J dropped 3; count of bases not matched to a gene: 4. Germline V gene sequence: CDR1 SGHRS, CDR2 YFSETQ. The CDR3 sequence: CASSSREVYEQYF. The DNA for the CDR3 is TGCGCCAGCAGTTCGCGGGAGGTCTACGAGCAGTACTTC.

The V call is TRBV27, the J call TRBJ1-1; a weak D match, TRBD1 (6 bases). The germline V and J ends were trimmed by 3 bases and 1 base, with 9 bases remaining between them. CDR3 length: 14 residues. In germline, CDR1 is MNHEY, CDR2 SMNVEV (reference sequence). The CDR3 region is CASSFDRWNTEAFF. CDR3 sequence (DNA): TGTGCCAGCAGTTTCGACAGGTGGAACACTGAAGCTTTCTTT.

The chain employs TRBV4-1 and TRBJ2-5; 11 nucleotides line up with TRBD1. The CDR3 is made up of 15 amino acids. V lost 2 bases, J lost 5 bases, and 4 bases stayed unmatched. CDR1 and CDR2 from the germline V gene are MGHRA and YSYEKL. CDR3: CASSQLGTGGETQYF. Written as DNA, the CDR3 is TGCGCCAGCAGCCAACTCGGGACAGGGGGGGAGACCCAGTACTTC.

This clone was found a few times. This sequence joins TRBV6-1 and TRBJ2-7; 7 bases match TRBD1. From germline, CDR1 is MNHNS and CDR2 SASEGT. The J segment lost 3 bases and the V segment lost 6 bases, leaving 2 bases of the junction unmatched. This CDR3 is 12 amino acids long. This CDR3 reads CASRHRGYEQYF. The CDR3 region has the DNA TGTGCCAGCAGGCACAGGGGCTACGAGCAGTACTTC.

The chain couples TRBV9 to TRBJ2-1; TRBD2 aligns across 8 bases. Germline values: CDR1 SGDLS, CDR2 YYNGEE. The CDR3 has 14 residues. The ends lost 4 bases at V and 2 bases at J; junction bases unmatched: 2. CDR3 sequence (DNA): TGTGCCAGCAGCTTGCGGGAGGCCTACAATGAGCAGTTCTTC. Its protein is CASSLREAYNEQFF.

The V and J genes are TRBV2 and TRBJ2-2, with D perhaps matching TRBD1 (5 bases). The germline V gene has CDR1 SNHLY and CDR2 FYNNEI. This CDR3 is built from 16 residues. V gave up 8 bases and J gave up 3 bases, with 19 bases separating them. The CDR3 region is CASGDPTQGDTGELFF. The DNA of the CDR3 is TGTGCCAGCGGGGATCCTACTCAGGGCGACACCGGGGAGCTGTTTTTT.

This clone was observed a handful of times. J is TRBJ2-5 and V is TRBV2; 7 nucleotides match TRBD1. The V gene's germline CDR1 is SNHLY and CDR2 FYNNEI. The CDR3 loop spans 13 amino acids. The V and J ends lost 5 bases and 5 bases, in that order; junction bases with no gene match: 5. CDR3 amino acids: CASSQGVAETQYF. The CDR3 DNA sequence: TGTGCCAGCAGTCAGGGGGTGGCGGAGACCCAGTACTTC. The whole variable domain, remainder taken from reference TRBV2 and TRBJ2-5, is EPEVTQTPSHQVTQMGQEVILRCVPISNHLYFYWYRQILGQKVEFLVSFYNNEISEKSEIFDDQFSVERPDGSNFTLKIRSTKLEDSAMYFCASSQGVAETQYFGPGTRLLVL.

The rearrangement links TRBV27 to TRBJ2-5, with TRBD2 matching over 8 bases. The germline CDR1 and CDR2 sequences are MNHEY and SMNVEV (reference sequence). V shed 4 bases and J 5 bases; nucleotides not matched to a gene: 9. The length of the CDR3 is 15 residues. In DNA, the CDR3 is TGTGCCAGCAGTTCACGGACTAGCAGTCAGGAGACCCAGTACTTC. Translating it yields CASSSRTSSQETQYF.

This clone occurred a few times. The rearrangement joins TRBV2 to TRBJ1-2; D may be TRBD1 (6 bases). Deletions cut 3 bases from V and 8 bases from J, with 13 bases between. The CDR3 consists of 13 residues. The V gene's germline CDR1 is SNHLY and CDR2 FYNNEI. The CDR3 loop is CASSEGRGVGYTF. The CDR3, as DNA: TGTGCCAGCAGTGAGGGCAGGGGCGTCGGCTACACCTTC. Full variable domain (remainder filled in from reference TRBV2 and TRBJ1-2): EPEVTQTPSHQVTQMGQEVILRCVPISNHLYFYWYRQILGQKVEFLVSFYNNEISEKSEIFDDQFSVERPDGSNFTLKIRSTKLEDSAMYFCASSEGRGVGYTFGSGTRLTVV.

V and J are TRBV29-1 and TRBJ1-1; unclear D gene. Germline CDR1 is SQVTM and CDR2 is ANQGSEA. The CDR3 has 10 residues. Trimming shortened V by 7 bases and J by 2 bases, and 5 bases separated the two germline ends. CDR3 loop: CSALNTEAFF. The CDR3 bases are TGCAGCGCCCTTAACACTGAAGCTTTCTTT. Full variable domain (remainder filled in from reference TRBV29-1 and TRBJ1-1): SAVISQKPSRDICQRGTSLTIQCQVDSQVTMMFWYRQQPGQSLTLIATANQGSEATYESGFVIDKFPISRPNLTFSTLTVSNMSPEDSSIYLCSALNTEAFFGQGTRLTVV.

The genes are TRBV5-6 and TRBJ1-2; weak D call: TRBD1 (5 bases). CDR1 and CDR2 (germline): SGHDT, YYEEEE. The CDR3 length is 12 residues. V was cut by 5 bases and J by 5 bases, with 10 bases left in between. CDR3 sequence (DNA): TGTGCCAGCAGAATTGGGACTTATGGCTACACCTTC. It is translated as CASRIGTYGYTF.

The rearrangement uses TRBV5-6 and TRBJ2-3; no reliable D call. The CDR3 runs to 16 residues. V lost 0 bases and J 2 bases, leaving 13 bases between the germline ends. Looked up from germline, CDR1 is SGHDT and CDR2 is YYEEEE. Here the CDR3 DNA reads TGTGCCAGCAGCTTGGGCGACTCCCTTCCCACAGATACGCAGTATTTT. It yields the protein CASSLGDSLPTDTQYF.